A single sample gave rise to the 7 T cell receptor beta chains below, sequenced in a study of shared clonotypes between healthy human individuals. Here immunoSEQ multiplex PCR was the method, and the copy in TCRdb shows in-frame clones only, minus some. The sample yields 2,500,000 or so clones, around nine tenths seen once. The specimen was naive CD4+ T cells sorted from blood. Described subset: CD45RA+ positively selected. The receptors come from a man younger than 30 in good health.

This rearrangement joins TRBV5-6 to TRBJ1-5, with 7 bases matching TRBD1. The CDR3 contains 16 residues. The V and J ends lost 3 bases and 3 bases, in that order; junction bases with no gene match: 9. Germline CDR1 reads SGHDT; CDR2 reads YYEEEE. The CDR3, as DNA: TGTGCCAGCAGCTCCCGACAGGGCCTACTCAATCAGCCCCAGCATTTT. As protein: CASSSRQGLLNQPQHF. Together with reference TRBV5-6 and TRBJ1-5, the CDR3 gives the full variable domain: DAGVTQSPTHLIKTRGQQVTLRCSPKSGHDTVSWYQQALGQGPQFIFQYYEEEERQRGNFPDRFSGHQFPNYSSELNVNALLLGDSALYLCASSSRQGLLNQPQHFGDGTRLSIL.

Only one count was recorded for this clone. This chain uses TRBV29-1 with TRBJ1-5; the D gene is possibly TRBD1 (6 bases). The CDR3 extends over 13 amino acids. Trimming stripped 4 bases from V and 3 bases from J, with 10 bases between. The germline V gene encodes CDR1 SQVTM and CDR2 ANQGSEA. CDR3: CSVAQGLNQPQHF. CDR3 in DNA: TGCAGCGTTGCACAGGGTCTCAATCAGCCCCAGCATTTT.

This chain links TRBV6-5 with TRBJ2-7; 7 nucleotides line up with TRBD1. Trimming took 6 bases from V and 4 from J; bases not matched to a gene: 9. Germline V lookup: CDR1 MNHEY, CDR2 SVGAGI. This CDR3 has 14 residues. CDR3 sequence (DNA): TGTGCCAGCAGCATAATCACGACAGGGTACGAGCAGTACTTC. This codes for CASSIITTGYEQYF.

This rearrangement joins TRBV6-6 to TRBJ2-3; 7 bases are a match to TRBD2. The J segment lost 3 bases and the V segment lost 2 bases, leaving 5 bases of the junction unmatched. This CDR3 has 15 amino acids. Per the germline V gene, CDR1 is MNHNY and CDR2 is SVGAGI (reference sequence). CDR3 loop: CASSYRRGGTDTQYF. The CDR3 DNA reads TGTGCCAGCAGTTACCGGCGGGGAGGGACAGATACGCAGTATTTT.

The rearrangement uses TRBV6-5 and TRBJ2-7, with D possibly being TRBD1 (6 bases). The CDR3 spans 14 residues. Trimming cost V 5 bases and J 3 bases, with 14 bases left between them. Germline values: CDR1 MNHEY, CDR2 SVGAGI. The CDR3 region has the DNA TGTGCCAGCAGTAGCGACAGGCCGAGCTACGAGCAGTACTTC. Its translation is CASSSDRPSYEQYF.

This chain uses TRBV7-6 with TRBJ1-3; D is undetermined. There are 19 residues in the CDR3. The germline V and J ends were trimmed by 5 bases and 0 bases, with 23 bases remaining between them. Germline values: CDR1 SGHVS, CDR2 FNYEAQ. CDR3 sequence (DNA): TGTGCCAGCAGCGGTGAGCCAGGCCGGGCCCGTATCTCTGGAAACACCATATATTTT. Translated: CASSGEPGRARISGNTIYF.

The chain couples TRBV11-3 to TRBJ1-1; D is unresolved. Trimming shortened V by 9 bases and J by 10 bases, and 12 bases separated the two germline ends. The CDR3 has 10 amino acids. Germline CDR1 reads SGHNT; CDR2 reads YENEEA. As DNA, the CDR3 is TGTGCCAGGATAAGGGATGGAGCTTTCTTT. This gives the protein CARIRDGAFF.